The sequence of this T cell receptor (beta chain) was determined in a study of monozygotic twins with inflammatory bowel disease. Germline V lookup: CDR1 MGHRA, CDR2 YSYEKL. The CDR3 covers 17 residues. TCRdb reanalyzed the 5' RACE reads, giving one entry per CDR3 protein sequence and no DNA. Here the sample table reports fewer than 200,000 distinct CDR3 sequences. As regards this clonotype: The antigen is undetermined.

General study findings and limits: Twin pairs that were concordant did not differ from discordant pairs in repertoire similarity, possibly from limited power.

The clonotype was recovered from a human donor with ulcerative colitis or Crohn's disease, or a healthy co-twin of an affected twin (not recorded which). The V and J genes are TRBV4-1 and TRBJ2-2; TCRdb outputs TRBD2, but without DNA this stays unchecked. Material for sequencing was blood. The CDR3 here is CASSSLGTSGGTGELFF.